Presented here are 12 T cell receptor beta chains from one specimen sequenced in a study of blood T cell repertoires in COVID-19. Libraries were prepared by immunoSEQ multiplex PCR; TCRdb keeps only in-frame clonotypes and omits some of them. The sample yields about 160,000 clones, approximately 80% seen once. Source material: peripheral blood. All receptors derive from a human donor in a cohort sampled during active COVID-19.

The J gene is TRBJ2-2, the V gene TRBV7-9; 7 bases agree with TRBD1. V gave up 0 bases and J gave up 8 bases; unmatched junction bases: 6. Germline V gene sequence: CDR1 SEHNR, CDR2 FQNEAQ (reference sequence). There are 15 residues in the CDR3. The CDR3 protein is CASSLAGQPRGELFF. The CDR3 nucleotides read TGTGCCAGCAGCTTAGCGGGACAGCCTCGGGGGGAGCTGTTTTTT.

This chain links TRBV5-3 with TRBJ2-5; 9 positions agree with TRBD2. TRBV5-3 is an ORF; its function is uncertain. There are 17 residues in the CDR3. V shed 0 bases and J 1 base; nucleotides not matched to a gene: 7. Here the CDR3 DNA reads TGTGCCAGAAGCTTGGTCGAGCGCGGGGGGGTCCAAGAGACCCAGTACTTC. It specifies CARSLVERGGVQETQYF.

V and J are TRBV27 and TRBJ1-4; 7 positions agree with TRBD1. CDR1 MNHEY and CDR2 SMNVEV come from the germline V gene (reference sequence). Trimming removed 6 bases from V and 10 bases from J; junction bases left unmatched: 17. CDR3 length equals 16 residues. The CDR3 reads CASSLFTGAPAGKLFF. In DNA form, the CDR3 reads TGTGCCAGCAGCCTCTTTACAGGGGCCCCTGCCGGAAAACTGTTTTTT.

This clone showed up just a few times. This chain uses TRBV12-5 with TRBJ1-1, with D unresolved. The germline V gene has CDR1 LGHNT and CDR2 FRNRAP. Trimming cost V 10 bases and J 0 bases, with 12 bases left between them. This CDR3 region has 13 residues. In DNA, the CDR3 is TGTGCTACCTCGGGAGCGGTGAACACTGAAGCTTTCTTT. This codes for CATSGAVNTEAFF.

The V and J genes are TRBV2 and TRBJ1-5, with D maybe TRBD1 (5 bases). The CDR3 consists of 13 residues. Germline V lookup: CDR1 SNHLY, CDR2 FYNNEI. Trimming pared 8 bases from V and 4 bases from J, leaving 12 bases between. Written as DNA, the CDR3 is TGTGCCAGCGGGTGGGGCAGGAATCAGCCCCAGCATTTT. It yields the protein CASGWGRNQPQHF.

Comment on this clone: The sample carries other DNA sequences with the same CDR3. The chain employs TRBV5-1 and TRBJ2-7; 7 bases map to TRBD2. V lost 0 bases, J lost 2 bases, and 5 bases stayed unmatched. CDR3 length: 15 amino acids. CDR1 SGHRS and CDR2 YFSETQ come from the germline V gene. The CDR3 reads CASSLESSGTYEQYF. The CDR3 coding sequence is TGCGCCAGCAGCTTGGAGTCTAGCGGAACCTACGAGCAGTACTTC.

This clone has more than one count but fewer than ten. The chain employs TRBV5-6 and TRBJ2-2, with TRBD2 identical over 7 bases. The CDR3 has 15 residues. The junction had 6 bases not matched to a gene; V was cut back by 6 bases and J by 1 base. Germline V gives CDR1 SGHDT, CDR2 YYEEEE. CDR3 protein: CASTLPGGNTGELFF. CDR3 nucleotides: TGTGCCAGCACCCTCCCGGGAGGGAACACCGGGGAGCTGTTTTTT.

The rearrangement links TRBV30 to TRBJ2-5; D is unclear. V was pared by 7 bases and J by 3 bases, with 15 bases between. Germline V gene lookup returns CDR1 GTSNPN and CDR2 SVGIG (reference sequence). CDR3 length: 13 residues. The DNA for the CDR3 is TGTGCCTCTTCGGTTAACAGTGAAGAGACCCAGTACTTC. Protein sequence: CASSVNSEETQYF.

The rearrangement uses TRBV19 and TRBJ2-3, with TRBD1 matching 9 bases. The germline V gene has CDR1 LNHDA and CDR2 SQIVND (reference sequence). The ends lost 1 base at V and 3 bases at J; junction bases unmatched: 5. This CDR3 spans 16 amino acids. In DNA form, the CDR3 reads TGTGCCAGTAGTATAGCCTCCGGGACAGGGACAGATACGCAGTATTTT. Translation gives CASSIASGTGTDTQYF.

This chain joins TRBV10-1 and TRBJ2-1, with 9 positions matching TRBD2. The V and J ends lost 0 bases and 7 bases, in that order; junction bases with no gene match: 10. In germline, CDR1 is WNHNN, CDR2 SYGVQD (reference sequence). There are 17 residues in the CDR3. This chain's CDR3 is CASSESRGGRARNEQFF. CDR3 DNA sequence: TGCGCCAGCAGTGAGTCGAGGGGCGGGAGGGCAAGGAATGAGCAGTTCTTC.

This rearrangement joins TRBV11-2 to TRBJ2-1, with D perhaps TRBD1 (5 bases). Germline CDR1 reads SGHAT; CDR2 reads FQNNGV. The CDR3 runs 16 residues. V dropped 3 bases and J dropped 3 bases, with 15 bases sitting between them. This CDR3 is CASSLGRGVGYNEQFF. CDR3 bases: TGTGCCAGCAGCTTGGGTAGGGGTGTGGGCTACAATGAGCAGTTCTTC.

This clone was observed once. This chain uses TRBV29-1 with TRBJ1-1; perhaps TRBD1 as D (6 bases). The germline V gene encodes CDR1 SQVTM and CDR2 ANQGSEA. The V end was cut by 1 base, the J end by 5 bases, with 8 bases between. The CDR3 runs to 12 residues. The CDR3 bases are TGCAGCGTTGAAGGGACAGATACTGAAGCTTTCTTT. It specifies CSVEGTDTEAFF.